This TCR beta chain was retrieved from a study of shared clonotypes between healthy human individuals. The material for each subset, its genomic DNA, was split evenly across several immunoSEQ plates. In the authors' workflow: ImmunoSEQ sequences covered only the junction and lacked quality scores; filtering therefore differed. This table comes from immunoSEQ multiplex PCR, and its TCRdb copy is limited to in-frame clones, with some not included. V, J and clone size derive from that table, while D and trimming were established from the DNA sequence. Among roughly 500,000 clones, roughly 80% were seen once, and the ten largest hold about 12%. From germline, CDR1 is GTSNPN and CDR2 SVGIG (reference sequence). V was trimmed by 0 bases and J by 4 bases, leaving 9 bases between them. This CDR3 comprises 13 residues. Study-level results: Clonotype sharing among donors, it was expected, would be affected by sequencing depth.

Of note for this clone: Its antigen remains unidentified.

The genes are TRBV30 and TRBJ2-5; D gene ambiguous. Sequencing was performed on PBMCs. This sequence was found in a woman in her thirties or forties in good health. Some clones in this sample may be carry-over from other donors' samples. CDR3 in amino acids: CAWSVNLAETQYF. In DNA form, the CDR3 reads TGTGCCTGGAGTGTAAACCTGGCAGAGACCCAGTACTTC.